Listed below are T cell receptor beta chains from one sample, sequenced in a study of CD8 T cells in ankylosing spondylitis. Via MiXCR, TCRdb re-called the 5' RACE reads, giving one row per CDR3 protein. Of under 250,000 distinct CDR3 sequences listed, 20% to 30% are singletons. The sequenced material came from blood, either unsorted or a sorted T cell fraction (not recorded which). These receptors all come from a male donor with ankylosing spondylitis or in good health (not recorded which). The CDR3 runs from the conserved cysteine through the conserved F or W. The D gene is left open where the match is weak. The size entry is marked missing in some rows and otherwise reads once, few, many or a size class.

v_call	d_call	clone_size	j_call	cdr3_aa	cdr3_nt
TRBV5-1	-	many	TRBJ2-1	CASSFRSGDYNEQFF	TGCGCCAGCAGCTTCCGTTCCGGGGACTACAATGAGCAGTTCTTC
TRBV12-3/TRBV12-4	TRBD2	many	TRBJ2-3	CASSRRRAGGPWDTQYF	TGTGCCAGCAGCCGAAGGAGGGCGGGAGGGCCCTGGGATACGCAGTATTTT
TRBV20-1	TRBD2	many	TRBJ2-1	CSASRTSGISSYNEQFF	TGCAGTGCTAGCCGGACTAGCGGGATCAGCTCCTACAATGAGCAGTTCTTC
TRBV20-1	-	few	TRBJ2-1	CSARREDSYNEQFF	TGCAGTGCTAGAAGGGAGGACTCCTACAATGAGCAGTTCTTC
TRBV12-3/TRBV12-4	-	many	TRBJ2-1	CASSFRGKDNEQFF	TGTGCCAGCAGTTTCCGGGGGAAGGACAATGAGCAGTTCTTC
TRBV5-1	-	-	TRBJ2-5	CASSLTHLGETQYF	TGCGCCAGCAGCTTGACACACCTTGGGGAGACCCAGTACTTC
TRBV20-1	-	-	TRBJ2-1	CSAMLKGDEQFF	TGCAGTGCGATGCTGAAGGGGGATGAGCAGTTCTTC
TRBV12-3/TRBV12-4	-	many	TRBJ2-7	CASSRLTPLIYEQYF	TGTGCCAGCAGCCGCTTAACCCCGCTGATTTACGAGCAGTACTTC
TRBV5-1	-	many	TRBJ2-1	CASSLGGSSTYEQFF	TGCGCCAGCAGCTTGGGCGGGTCCAGTACATATGAGCAGTTCTTC
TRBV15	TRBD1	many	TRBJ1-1	CATSSRGGTEAFF	TGTGCCACCAGCTCCAGGGGGGGAACTGAAGCTTTCTTT